Following are 27 T cell receptor beta chains from one sample sequenced in a study of shared T cell receptors in the human thymus. Method: immunoSEQ multiplex PCR; TCRdb's copy keeps in-frame clones and lacks some. The sample shows under 450,000 clones, 85% to 95% of them seen only once. The sample consisted of thymocytes. These receptors originate from a human donor.

V is TRBV27 and J is TRBJ2-7; D ambiguous. The CDR3 is 15 residues long. Trimming removed 4 bases at V and 6 bases at J, with 19 bases between. Per germline, CDR1 MNHEY and CDR2 SMNVEV (reference sequence). CDR3 protein: CASSSHDENRGEQYF. The CDR3 DNA reads TGTGCCAGCAGTTCCCACGACGAGAATCGTGGCGAGCAGTACTTC.

V gene TRBV7-3 combines with J gene TRBJ2-1; TRBD2 aligns across 12 bases. V was pared by 6 bases and J by 8 bases, with 11 bases of the junction left unmatched. Germline V gene data show CDR1 as SGHTA and CDR2 as FQGTGA. This CDR3 contains 16 residues. This CDR3 reads CASSSLGTSGLDEQFF. The CDR3 DNA is TGTGCCAGCAGTTCCTTGGGGACTAGCGGGTTAGATGAGCAGTTCTTC.

The rearrangement links TRBV4-1 to TRBJ2-6; D may be TRBD2 (5 bases). Per germline, CDR1 MGHRA and CDR2 YSYEKL. This CDR3 has 17 amino acids. V was pared by 1 base and J by 2 bases, with 12 bases between. In DNA, the CDR3 is TGCGCCAGCAGCCAAGTAGGAGGTGGGCCTGGGGCCAACGTCCTGACTTTC. Residues: CASSQVGGGPGANVLTF.

This sequence joins TRBV28 and TRBJ2-1, with 8 bases that match TRBD2. The CDR3 is 19 amino acids. The junction had 16 bases not matched to a gene; V was cut back by 0 bases and J by 6 bases. Germline lookup yields CDR1 MDHEN and CDR2 SYDVKM. CDR3 sequence: CASSLWTRPDSGTSNEQFF. The CDR3 DNA sequence: TGTGCCAGCAGTTTATGGACCAGACCCGACAGCGGGACTAGCAATGAGCAGTTCTTC.

The chain recombines TRBV27 with TRBJ1-1; TRBD1 might be the D (6 bases). V was cut by 1 base and J by 1 base, with 10 bases left in between. The CDR3 sequence is 15 residues long. Germline loops: CDR1 MNHEY, CDR2 SMNVEV (reference sequence). This chain's CDR3 is CASSLYGQPNTEAFF. The CDR3 DNA reads TGTGCCAGCAGTTTATACGGACAGCCGAACACTGAAGCTTTCTTT.

V gene TRBV29-1 combines with J gene TRBJ1-2; possibly TRBD1 for D (5 bases). Looked up from germline, CDR1 is SQVTM and CDR2 is ANQGSEA. Trimming took off 5 bases at V and 3 bases at J, with 10 bases between the two ends. The CDR3 is 12 amino acids. The CDR3, as DNA: TGCAGCGTTTCAAAAGGGGACTATGGCTACACCTTC. This sequence encodes CSVSKGDYGYTF.

Only a few counts were recorded for this clone. The CDR3 is CASSFFRQPMNTEAFF. The DNA for the CDR3 is TGTGCCAGCAGCTTTTTCAGGCAGCCCATGAACACTGAAGCTTTCTTT. The chain combines TRBV7-6 with TRBJ1-1; D uncertain. Germline V gene lookup returns CDR1 SGHVS and CDR2 FNYEAQ. The CDR3 totals 16 residues. V was cut by 3 bases and J by 0 bases, with 14 bases left in between.

This chain uses TRBV27 with TRBJ2-7, with TRBD1 as a possible D gene (5 bases). V was cut by 4 bases and J by 3 bases, with 16 bases left in between. Germline V CDR1 and CDR2: MNHEY, SMNVEV (reference sequence). The CDR3 is 15 residues long. The DNA of the CDR3 is TGTGCCAGCAGTTCAGGGCCCATACCGAACTACGAGCAGTACTTC. Translated, it gives CASSSGPIPNYEQYF.

This clone was seen only once. J is TRBJ1-1 and V is TRBV29-1; D gene ambiguous. Germline values: CDR1 SQVTM, CDR2 ANQGSEA. CDR3 length: 14 amino acids. V was pared by 6 bases and J by 0 bases, with 14 bases between. CDR3 coding DNA: TGCAGCGTCTTGGACGGATACCTGAACACTGAAGCTTTCTTT. This gives the protein CSVLDGYLNTEAFF.

CDR3 sequence reads: CASTQGTWGANNEQFF. The DNA for the CDR3 is TGTGCCAGCACCCAGGGGACGTGGGGAGCTAACAATGAGCAGTTCTTC. The V and J genes are TRBV7-6 and TRBJ2-1, with D possibly being TRBD1 (6 bases). This CDR3 contains 16 residues. Germline CDR1 and CDR2: SGHVS and FNYEAQ. V shed 7 bases and J shed 5 bases, with 21 bases lying between them.

This chain uses TRBV28 with TRBJ1-1; D gene uncertain. This CDR3 is 12 amino acids long. Trimming took 5 bases from V and 10 from J, leaving 14 bases between them. Germline CDR1 MDHEN, CDR2 SYDVKM. The CDR3 loop reads CASSPELAGAFF. CDR3 DNA: TGTGCCAGCAGTCCCGAGTTAGCAGGAGCTTTCTTT. Full variable domain (remainder filled in from reference TRBV28 and TRBJ1-1): DVKVTQSSRYLVKRTGEKVFLECVQDMDHENMFWYRQDPGLGLRLIYFSYDVKMKEKGDIPEGYSVSREKKERFSLILESASTNQTSMYLCASSPELAGAFFGQGTRLTVV.

The rearrangement uses TRBV19 and TRBJ1-5, with 9 bases aligning to TRBD1. Germline V gives CDR1 LNHDA, CDR2 SQIVND (reference sequence). V trimming: 2 bases; J trimming: 4 bases; junction bases outside the gene matches: 9. The CDR3 covers 17 residues. CDR3 residues: CASSIRGRQGGNQPQHF. CDR3 nucleotides: TGTGCCAGTAGTATACGAGGCCGACAGGGGGGAAATCAGCCCCAGCATTTT.

The chain couples TRBV7-6 to TRBJ2-5; D not resolved. CDR3 length: 13 residues. CDR1 and CDR2 from the germline V gene are SGHVS and FNYEAQ. Trimming stripped 5 bases from V and 2 bases from J, with 9 bases between. CDR3 region: CASSGLVQETQYF. CDR3 sequence (DNA): TGTGCCAGCAGCGGGCTTGTACAAGAGACCCAGTACTTC. Combining the CDR3 with reference TRBV7-6 and TRBJ2-5 gives the whole variable domain GAGVSQSPRYKVTKRGQDVALRCDPISGHVSLYWYRQALGQGPEFLTYFNYEAQQDKSGLPNDRFSAERPEGSISTLTIQRTEQRDSAMYRCASSGLVQETQYFGPGTRLLVL.

The chain has TRBV15 and TRBJ2-7; D is uncertain. V was pared by 6 bases and J by 6 bases, with 15 bases between. The CDR3 runs 13 residues. Germline CDR1 is LNHNV and CDR2 is YYDKDF (reference sequence). The chain's CDR3 is CATSQDTPPEQYF. Here the CDR3 DNA reads TGTGCCACCAGTCAGGATACTCCCCCCGAGCAGTACTTC.

This clone appeared once. The rearrangement joins TRBV6-1 to TRBJ2-1, with 10 bases aligning to TRBD2. Germline loops: CDR1 MNHNS, CDR2 SASEGT. CDR3 length: 17 residues. The V gene end was trimmed by 4 bases and the J gene end by 4 bases; junction bases not matched to a gene: 10. The CDR3, as DNA: TGTGCCAGCAGTGGGGTAACTACTAGCGGGAAATACAATGAGCAGTTCTTC. This encodes CASSGVTTSGKYNEQFF.

V usage is TRBV30 and J usage is TRBJ2-7; the D gene is possibly TRBD1 (7 bases). The CDR3 sequence is 14 residues long. In germline, CDR1 is GTSNPN, CDR2 SVGIG (reference sequence). V was shortened by 1 base and J by 4 bases, with 14 bases between the two germline ends. CDR3 nucleotide sequence: TGTGCCTGGAGTGGGAGGGGGCGCGAATACGAGCAGTACTTC. Its protein product is CAWSGRGREYEQYF.

J is TRBJ2-1 and V is TRBV5-5; 9 bases are a match to TRBD2. CDR1 and CDR2 from the germline V gene are SGHKS and YYEKEE (reference sequence). V was pared by 0 bases and J by 5 bases, with 0 bases of the junction left unmatched. The length of the CDR3 is 14 residues. CDR3 coding DNA: TGTGCCAGCAGCTTGGGACTAGCGGACAATGAGCAGTTCTTC. Protein: CASSLGLADNEQFF. The entire variable domain, with the rest obtained from reference TRBV5-5 and TRBJ2-1, is as follows: DAGVTQSPTHLIKTRGQQVTLRCSPISGHKSVSWYQQVLGQGPQFIFQYYEKEERGRGNFPDRFSARQFPNYSSELNVNALLLGDSALYLCASSLGLADNEQFFGPGTRLTVL.

The rearrangement uses TRBV19 and TRBJ1-2; tentatively, D is TRBD1 (6 bases). This CDR3 contains 14 residues. V was pared by 5 bases and J by 3 bases, with 13 bases between. Germline lookup yields CDR1 LNHDA and CDR2 SQIVND (reference sequence). CDR3 region: CASSRGADYYGYTF. The DNA of the CDR3 is TGTGCCAGTAGTCGGGGGGCGGATTACTATGGCTACACCTTC.

The CDR3 is CASSLLAGRDTQYF. The CDR3 coding sequence is TGCGCCAGCAGCTTATTAGCGGGACGGGATACGCAGTATTTT. The V and J genes are TRBV5-1 and TRBJ2-3; TRBD2 agrees at 8 bases. Per germline, CDR1 SGHRS and CDR2 YFSETQ. The CDR3 length is 14 residues. After removal of 2 bases from V and 6 bases from J, the junction contained 5 bases not matched to a gene.

J is TRBJ2-5 and V is TRBV11-1; the D is unclear. The J call may be faulty, since TRBJ2-7 better matches the DNA end. This CDR3 comprises 15 residues. CDR1 is SGHAT and CDR2 is FQDESV in the germline V gene (reference sequence). CDR3: CASSLVVSEYYEQYF. CDR3 sequence (DNA): TGTGCCAGCAGCTTAGTCGTGTCAGAATACTACGAGCAGTACTTC.

J is TRBJ2-1 and V is TRBV18; TRBD2 agrees at 10 bases. The germline CDR1 and CDR2 sequences are KGHSH and LQKENI. After removal of 3 bases from V and 0 bases from J, the junction contained 8 bases not matched to a gene. The CDR3 covers 18 residues. The DNA for the CDR3 is TGTGCCAGCTCACCCCGGGGTAGCGGGAGGAGCTCCTACAATGAGCAGTTCTTC. Its protein product is CASSPRGSGRSSYNEQFF. The full variable domain, rest sourced from reference TRBV18 and TRBJ2-1, is NAGVMQNPRHLVRRRGQEARLRCSPMKGHSHVYWYRQLPEEGLKFMVYLQKENIIDESGMPKERFSAEFPKEGPSILRIQQVVRGDSAAYFCASSPRGSGRSSYNEQFFGPGTRLTVL.

The genes are TRBV28 and TRBJ1-2; D gene uncertain. Trimming took 3 bases from V and 8 from J, leaving 10 bases between them. Per the germline V gene, CDR1 is MDHEN and CDR2 is SYDVKM. The length of the CDR3 is 12 residues. The chain's CDR3 is CASSLIGNGYTF. The CDR3 DNA follows: TGTGCCAGCAGTTTGATAGGTAACGGCTACACCTTC.

This chain uses TRBV7-8 with TRBJ1-3; D may be TRBD1 (6 bases). Germline assignment: CDR1 SGHVS and CDR2 FQNEAQ. V was pared by 3 bases and J by 0 bases, with 9 bases between. The CDR3 is 15 amino acids. CDR3 amino acids: CASSLDRTSGNTIYF. CDR3 DNA: TGTGCCAGCAGCTTGGACAGAACCTCTGGAAACACCATATATTTT. The variable domain in full, with the rest retrieved from reference TRBV7-8 and TRBJ1-3, is GAGVSQSPRYKVAKRGQDVALRCDPISGHVSLFWYQQALGQGPEFLTYFQNEAQLDKSGLPSDRFFAERPEGSVSTLKIQRTQQEDSAVYLCASSLDRTSGNTIYFGEGSWLTVV.

The V call is TRBV18, the J call TRBJ2-7; D possibly matches TRBD1 or TRBD2 (5 bases each). The CDR3 extends over 18 amino acids. CDR1 is KGHSH, CDR2 LQKENI, per germline. V shed 3 bases and J shed 0 bases, with 21 bases lying between them. CDR3 in amino acids: CASSPAVRGPESSYEQYF. CDR3 nucleotides: TGTGCCAGCTCACCCGCGGTGAGGGGTCCGGAATCCTCCTACGAGCAGTACTTC.

The chain couples TRBV7-9 to TRBJ2-5; D perhaps matches TRBD2 (6 bases). The CDR3 runs 16 residues. Looked up from germline, CDR1 is SEHNR and CDR2 is FQNEAQ (reference sequence). V shed 5 bases and J shed 5 bases, with 21 bases lying between them. CDR3 protein: CASSPTAGRTGETQYF. In nucleotides, the CDR3 is TGTGCCAGCAGCCCTACGGCGGGGAGGACGGGTGAGACCCAGTACTTC.

The gene calls are TRBV21-1 and TRBJ1-4; the table's D call, TRBD1, has no DNA check behind it. TRBV21-1 is marked as a pseudogene. The CDR3 loop spans 18 amino acids. The CDR3 here is CASSNVRGQGSTNEKLFF. CDR3 DNA sequence: TGTGCCAGCAGCAACGTCAGGGGACAGGGCTCAACTAATGAAAAACTGTTTTTT.

V is TRBV5-1 and J is TRBJ2-7, with a tentative D call TRBD1 (5 bases). The CDR3 totals 15 residues. CDR1 and CDR2 from the germline V gene are SGHRS and YFSETQ. V lost 4 bases and J lost 2, with 16 bases in between. CDR3 bases: TGCGCCAGCAGCCCCCTCGAAGGCAGGGCCTACGAGCAGTACTTC. It specifies CASSPLEGRAYEQYF.